This T cell receptor (beta chain) was found in a study of regulatory T cells in long-lasting Graves disease. Study-wide points: Accuracy was perhaps lowered by the small sample size.

Combining iRepertoire HTBI primers with Arm-PCR of CDR3 regions, the authors built TCR beta libraries. Original data processing: The samples yielded about 63 TRBV and 13 to 15 TRBJ segments. TCRdb fed the multiplex PCR reads into MiXCR, producing one record per CDR3 protein. The V and J calls reflect TCRdb's pipeline rather than the authors' work. There are some 500,000 distinct CDR3 sequences in the sample; 16% occur only once, and approximately 25% lies in the top ten. After removal of 8 bases from V and 4 bases from J, the junction contained 12 bases not matched to a gene. This CDR3 is built from 15 residues. This clonotype was counted at least ten times. Its antigen is not identified. The time point is: newly diagnosed GD, antithyroid drugs for less than 3 months. RNA isolated from PBMCs was used to make the TCR library. The same data also contributed to another study, on T cells in Graves' hyperthyroidism and ophthalmopathy. That report adds: Absence of ophthalmopathy progression within 18 months defined stable Graves' hyperthyroidism. A first-round RT-PCR of the TCR CDR3 used the HTBI primer set.

This rearrangement joins TRBV12-3 or TRBV12-4 to TRBJ2-7, with 9 bases matching TRBD1. Sample: peripheral blood mononuclear cells (PBMCs), taken at new diagnosis, from a patient treated with antithyroid drugs. This receptor was taken from a woman aged 35-60 years with Graves disease. CDR3 amino acids: CASCPRGQGMYEQYF. Here the CDR3 DNA reads TGTGCCAGCTGCCCCCGGGGACAGGGTATGTACGAGCAGTACTTC.